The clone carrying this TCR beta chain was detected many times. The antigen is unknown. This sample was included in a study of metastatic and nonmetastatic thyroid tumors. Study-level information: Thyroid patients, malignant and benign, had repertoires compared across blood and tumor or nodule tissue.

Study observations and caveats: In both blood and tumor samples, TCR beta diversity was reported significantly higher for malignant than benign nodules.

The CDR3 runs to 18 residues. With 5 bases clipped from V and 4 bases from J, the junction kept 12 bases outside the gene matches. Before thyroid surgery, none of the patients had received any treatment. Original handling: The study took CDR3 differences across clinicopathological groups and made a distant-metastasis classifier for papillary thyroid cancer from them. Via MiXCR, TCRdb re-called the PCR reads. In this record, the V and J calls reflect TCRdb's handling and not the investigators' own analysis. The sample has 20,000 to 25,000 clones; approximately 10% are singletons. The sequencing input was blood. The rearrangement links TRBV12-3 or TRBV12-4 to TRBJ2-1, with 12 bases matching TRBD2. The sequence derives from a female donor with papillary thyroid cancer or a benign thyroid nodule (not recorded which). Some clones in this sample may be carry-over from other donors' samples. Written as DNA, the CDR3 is TGTGCCAGCAGTCCTAGGGGCATAGGACTAGCGGGATACAATGAGCAGTTCTTC. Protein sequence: CASSPRGIGLAGYNEQFF.